This T cell receptor (beta chain) was found in a study of CD8 T cells in ankylosing spondylitis. Findings of the study overall: Roughly eight highly homologous variants formed a TCR beta motif that appeared characteristic of ankylosing spondylitis blood. CD8+ disease-linked clones were present at relatively low frequencies in blood. Significant enrichment of disease-linked clones was reportedly seen in matched ankylosing spondylitis synovial fluid.

Trimming pared 1 base from V and 5 bases from J, leaving 8 bases between. CDR3 size: 12 residues. CDR1 and CDR2 (germline): DFQATT, SNEGSKA (reference sequence). Quantitative 5'-RACE was performed with molecular barcodes, and it yielded the TCR beta libraries. TCRdb processed the 5' RACE reads anew with MiXCR; each CDR3 protein has one entry. The sample includes some 29,000 distinct CDR3 sequences, about 7.8% of them seen just once. About this clonotype: Its antigen is not identified.

The V and J genes are TRBV20-1 and TRBJ1-1; D is unclear. Sequenced: blood, either unsorted or a sorted T cell fraction (not recorded which). This TCR came from a male donor with ankylosing spondylitis or in good health (not recorded which). The chain's CDR3 is CSARGPGTEAFF. The CDR3 DNA reads as TGCAGTGCTAGAGGTCCCGGGACTGAAGCTTTCTTT.